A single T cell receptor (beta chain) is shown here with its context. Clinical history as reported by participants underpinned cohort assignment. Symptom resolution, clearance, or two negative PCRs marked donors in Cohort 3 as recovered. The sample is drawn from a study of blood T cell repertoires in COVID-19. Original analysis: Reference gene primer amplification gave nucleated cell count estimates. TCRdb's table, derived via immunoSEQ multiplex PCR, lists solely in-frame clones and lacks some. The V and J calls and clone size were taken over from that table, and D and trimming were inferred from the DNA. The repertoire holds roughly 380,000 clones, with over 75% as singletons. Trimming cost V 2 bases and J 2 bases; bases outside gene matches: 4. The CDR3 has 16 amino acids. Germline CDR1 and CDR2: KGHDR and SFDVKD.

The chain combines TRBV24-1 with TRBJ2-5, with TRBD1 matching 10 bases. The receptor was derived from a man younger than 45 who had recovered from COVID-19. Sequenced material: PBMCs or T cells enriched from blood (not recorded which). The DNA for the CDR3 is TGTGCCACCAGTGATTCGAGGGACAGGGGTCAAGAGACCCAGTACTTC. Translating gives CATSDSRDRGQETQYF.